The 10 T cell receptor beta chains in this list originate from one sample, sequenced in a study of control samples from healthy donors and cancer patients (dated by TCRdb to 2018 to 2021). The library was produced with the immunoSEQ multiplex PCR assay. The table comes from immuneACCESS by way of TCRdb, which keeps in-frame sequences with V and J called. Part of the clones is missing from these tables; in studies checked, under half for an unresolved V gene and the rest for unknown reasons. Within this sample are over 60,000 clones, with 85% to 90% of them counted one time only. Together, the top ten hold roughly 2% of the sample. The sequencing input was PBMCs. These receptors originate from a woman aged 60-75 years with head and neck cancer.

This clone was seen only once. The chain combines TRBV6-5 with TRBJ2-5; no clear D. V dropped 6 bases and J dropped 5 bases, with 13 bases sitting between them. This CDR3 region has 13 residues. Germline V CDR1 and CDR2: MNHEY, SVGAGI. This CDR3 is CASRRAVEETQYF. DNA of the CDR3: TGTGCCAGCAGACGGGCGGTTGAGGAGACCCAGTACTTC.

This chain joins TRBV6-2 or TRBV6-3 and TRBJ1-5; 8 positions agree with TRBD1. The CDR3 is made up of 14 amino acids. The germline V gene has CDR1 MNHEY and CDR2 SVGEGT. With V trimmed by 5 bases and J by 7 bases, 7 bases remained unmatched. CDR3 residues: CASSKTDREQPQHF. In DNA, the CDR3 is TGTGCCAGCAGTAAGACGGACAGGGAACAGCCCCAGCATTTT.

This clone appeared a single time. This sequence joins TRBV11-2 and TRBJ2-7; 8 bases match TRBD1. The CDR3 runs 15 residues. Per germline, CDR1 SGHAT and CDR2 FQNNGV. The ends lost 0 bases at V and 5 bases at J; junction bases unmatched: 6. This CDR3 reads CASSLDQGAMNEQYF. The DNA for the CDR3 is TGTGCCAGCAGCTTAGATCAGGGGGCGATGAACGAGCAGTACTTC.

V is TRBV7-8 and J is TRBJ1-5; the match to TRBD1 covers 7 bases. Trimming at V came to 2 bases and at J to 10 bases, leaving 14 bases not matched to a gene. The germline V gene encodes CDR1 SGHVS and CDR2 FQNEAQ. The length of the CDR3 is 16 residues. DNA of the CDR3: TGTGCCAGCAGCTTAACAACAGGGGACTTACGCGATCCCCAGCATTTT. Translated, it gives CASSLTTGDLRDPQHF.

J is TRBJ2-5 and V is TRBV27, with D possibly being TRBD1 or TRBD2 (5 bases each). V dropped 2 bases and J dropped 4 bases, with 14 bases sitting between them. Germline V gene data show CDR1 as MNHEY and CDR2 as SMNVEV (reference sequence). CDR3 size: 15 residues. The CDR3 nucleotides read TGTGCCAGCAGTTTACGGACCCTTGGGGGAGAGACCCAGTACTTC. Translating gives CASSLRTLGGETQYF.

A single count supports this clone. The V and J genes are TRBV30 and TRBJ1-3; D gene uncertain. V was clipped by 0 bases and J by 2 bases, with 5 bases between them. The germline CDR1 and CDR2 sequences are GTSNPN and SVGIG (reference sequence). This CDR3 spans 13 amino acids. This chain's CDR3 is CAWSVNAGNTIYF. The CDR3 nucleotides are TGTGCCTGGAGTGTAAACGCTGGAAACACCATATATTTT.

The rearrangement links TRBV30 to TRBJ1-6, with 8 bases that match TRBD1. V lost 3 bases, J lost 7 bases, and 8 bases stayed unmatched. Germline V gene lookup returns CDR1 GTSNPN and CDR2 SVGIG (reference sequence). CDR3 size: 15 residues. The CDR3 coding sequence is TGTGCCTGGAGCGCTGCGGACAGGGTCAATTCACCCCTCCACTTT. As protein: CAWSAADRVNSPLHF.

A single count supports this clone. Written as DNA, the CDR3 is TGTGCCAGCAGCTTACTAGCGGGAGATGCCTACGAGCAGTACTTC. It specifies CASSLLAGDAYEQYF. The chain links TRBV5-4 to TRBJ2-7; 11 nucleotides match TRBD2. Germline assignment: CDR1 SGHNT and CDR2 YYREEE (reference sequence). The CDR3 is 15 amino acids. V trimming: 2 bases; J trimming: 2 bases; junction bases outside the gene matches: 3.

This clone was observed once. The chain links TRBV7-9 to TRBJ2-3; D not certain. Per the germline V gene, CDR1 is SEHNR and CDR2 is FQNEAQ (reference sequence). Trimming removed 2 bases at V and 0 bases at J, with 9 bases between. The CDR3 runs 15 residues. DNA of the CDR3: TGTGCCAGCAGCTTATTTGCGGCTAGCACAGATACGCAGTATTTT. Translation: CASSLFAASTDTQYF.

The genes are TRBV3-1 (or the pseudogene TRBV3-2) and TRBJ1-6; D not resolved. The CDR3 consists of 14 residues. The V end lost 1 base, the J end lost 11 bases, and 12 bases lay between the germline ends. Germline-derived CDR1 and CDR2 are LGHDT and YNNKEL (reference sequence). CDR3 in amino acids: CASSQVDSEAPLHF. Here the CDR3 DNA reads TGTGCCAGCAGCCAAGTGGACTCGGAGGCACCCCTCCACTTT.